This T cell receptor beta chain was retrieved from a study of CD8 T cells in Susac syndrome. About the study: Susac syndrome patients were untreated, on corticosteroids with some adding intravenous immunoglobulin, or on intravenous immunoglobulin only.

V shed 0 bases and J shed 5 bases, with 16 bases lying between them. Germline loops: CDR1 LNHNV, CDR2 YYDKDF (reference sequence). The CDR3 is 16 residues long. Details on this clonotype: Its target is unknown.

Overall study results and limits: Maximal CD8+ clonal expansion in Susac was observed within TEMRA cells and among active patients.

The authors carried out high-throughput sequencing of TCR beta. They applied it to CD8+ and CD4+ T cells obtained from blood. It was with random hexamers that about 0.45 to 1 ug RNA was reverse transcribed. A multiplex approach, immunoSEQ multiplex PCR, amplified TCR beta CDR3 across 54 Vbeta and 13 Jbeta. TCRdb processed the immunoSEQ multiplex PCR reads anew with MiXCR; each CDR3 protein has one entry. The table lists roughly 100,000 distinct CDR3 sequences, approximately 96% of them singletons. The sample was CD8+ T cells from PBMCs. The chain employs TRBV15 and TRBJ1-1; D may be TRBD1 (6 bases). The TCR sequence derives from a human donor with Susac syndrome. The CDR3, as DNA: TGTGCCACCAGCAGAGACCGGGACACCTACGGGACTGAAGCTTTCTTT. This gives the protein CATSRDRDTYGTEAFF.